These T cell receptor beta chains were read from a single sample in a study of T cells in tumors after PD-1 blockade. Sequencing used immunoSEQ multiplex PCR; TCRdb keeps in-frame clones, though not all of them. Among 20,000 to 25,000 clones, roughly 78% were seen once, and the ten largest hold over 20%. The sequences come from PBMCs, collected before anti-PD-1 treatment. The receptors were gathered from a human donor with basal cell carcinoma. The CDR3 runs from the conserved cysteine through the conserved F or W. The D gene is left open where the match is weak. Size is stated for part of the rows, as once, few or many counts, or as a class when the clone is expanded.

V	size	D	J	CDR3	DNA
TRBV2	NA	NA	TRBJ2-1	CARSEGWAGAGSSYNEQFF	TGTGCCCGCAGTGAAGGGTGGGCGGGGGCGGGGAGCTCCTACAATGAGCAGTTCTTC
TRBV9	NA	NA	TRBJ2-1	CASSYDGSGYNEQFF	TGTGCCAGCAGTTATGACGGGAGCGGCTACAATGAGCAGTTCTTC
TRBV9	NA	NA	TRBJ2-3	CASSVVQSGDTQYF	TGTGCCAGCAGCGTAGTCCAATCCGGAGATACGCAGTATTTT
TRBV7-9	NA	TRBD1	TRBJ2-2	CASTPTGSSGELFF	TGTGCCAGCACCCCGACAGGGTCTTCCGGGGAGCTGTTTTTT
TRBV5-1	NA	NA	TRBJ2-7	CASSSQSAGSEQYF	TGCGCCAGCAGCTCCCAATCAGCAGGGTCCGAGCAGTACTTC
TRBV4-2	NA	TRBD2	TRBJ2-2	CASSQALSIATSGRVNTGELFF	TGTGCCAGCAGCCAAGCGCTGAGCATCGCGACTAGCGGGAGGGTTAACACCGGGGAGCTGTTTTTT
TRBV9	NA	NA	TRBJ1-1	CASSVGKGNTEAFF	TGTGCCAGCAGCGTAGGAAAGGGGAACACTGAAGCTTTCTTT
TRBV4-1	NA	NA	TRBJ1-2	CASSQEIATRVKGTF	TGCGCCAGCAGCCAAGAGATAGCGACAAGGGTCAAGGGGACCTTC
TRBV3-1/TRBV3-2	NA	NA	TRBJ1-2	CASSQGDVYGYTF	TGTGCCAGCAGCCAAGGGGACGTCTATGGCTACACCTTC
TRBV19	NA	NA	TRBJ2-3	CASSIGGGWGTDTQYF	TGTGCCAGTAGTATTGGAGGGGGGTGGGGAACAGATACGCAGTATTTT
TRBV29-1	NA	NA	TRBJ2-1	CSVITGEQFF	TGCAGCGTTATTACCGGGGAGCAGTTCTTC
TRBV14	NA	NA	TRBJ2-7	CASSPLNRYEQYF	TGTGCCAGCAGCCCCTTAAACCGGTACGAGCAGTACTTC
TRBV3-1/TRBV3-2	NA	TRBD2	TRBJ2-5	CASSPTSGGETQYF	TGTGCCAGCAGCCCGACTAGCGGGGGGGAGACCCAGTACTTC
TRBV4-2	NA	TRBD2	TRBJ2-3	CASSPRSGGESTDTQYF	TGTGCCAGCAGCCCGCGAAGCGGGGGGGAAAGCACAGATACGCAGTATTTT
TRBV6-5	NA	TRBD1	TRBJ1-2	CASRTQGVFYGYTF	TGTGCCAGCAGGACGCAGGGGGTCTTCTATGGCTACACCTTC
TRBV5-6	NA	NA	TRBJ2-1	CASSIGSWGVGNEQFF	TGTGCCAGCAGCATCGGATCGTGGGGGGTGGGCAATGAGCAGTTCTTC
TRBV15	NA	NA	TRBJ2-3	CATSRTGTGALDTQYF	TGTGCCACCAGCAGAACCGGGACTGGGGCTCTAGATACGCAGTATTTT
TRBV7-3	NA	TRBD2	TRBJ2-5	CASSLTPGRGGGLGETQYF	TGTGCCAGCAGCCTGACGCCTGGTCGGGGCGGGGGATTGGGGGAGACCCAGTACTTC
TRBV7-3	NA	NA	TRBJ2-7	CASSLPWGLLCYEQYF	TGTGCCAGCAGCTTACCTTGGGGATTATTGTGCTACGAGCAGTACTTC
TRBV7-6	once	NA	TRBJ2-7	CASSLAGGQEQYF	TGTGCCAGCAGCTTAGCGGGGGGGCAAGAGCAGTACTTC
TRBV11-1	NA	NA	TRBJ2-7	CASSLVEQEPYEQYF	TGTGCCAGCAGCTTAGTCGAACAGGAACCTTACGAGCAGTACTTC
TRBV5-1	NA	NA	TRBJ2-7	CASSLTGFPSYEQYF	TGCGCCAGCAGCTTGACAGGGTTCCCCTCCTACGAGCAGTACTTC
TRBV9	NA	TRBD2	TRBJ2-1	CASSATGTSSRYNEQFF	TGTGCCAGCAGTGCAACCGGGACTAGCTCCCGGTACAATGAGCAGTTCTTC
TRBV2	NA	TRBD2	TRBJ2-1	CARCYGWAREGSSYNEQFF	TGTGCCCGCTGTTACGGGTGGGCGCGGGAGGGGAGCTCCTACAATGAGCAGTTCTTC
TRBV3-1/TRBV3-2	NA	TRBD1	TRBJ1-2	CASSQGQSLRQGGYTF	TGTGCCAGCAGCCAAGGCCAGAGTCTAAGACAGGGCGGCTACACCTTC
TRBV10-3	NA	TRBD1	TRBJ2-7	CAISPGQAYEQYF	TGTGCCATCAGCCCAGGACAGGCCTACGAGCAGTACTTC
TRBV29-1	NA	NA	TRBJ1-4	CSGRDGTTNEKLFF	TGCAGCGGCCGGGACGGTACAACTAATGAAAAACTGTTTTTT
TRBV18	NA	NA	TRBJ2-5	CASSPSMGGETQYF	TGTGCCAGCTCACCGAGTATGGGGGGAGAGACCCAGTACTTC
TRBV3-1/TRBV3-2	NA	NA	TRBJ1-3	CASRPREGPGNTIYF	TGTGCCAGCAGACCCCGGGAGGGGCCTGGAAACACCATATATTTT
TRBV7-9	NA	NA	TRBJ2-4	CASSPRVSKNIQYF	TGTGCCAGCAGCCCTCGGGTGTCCAAAAACATTCAGTACTTC
TRBV6-1	NA	NA	TRBJ2-2	CASSEAWRTGELFF	TGTGCCAGCAGTGAAGCGTGGCGCACCGGGGAGCTGTTTTTT
TRBV6-5	NA	TRBD1	TRBJ2-7	CASTEGGTGPYEQYF	TGTGCCAGCACCGAAGGGGGGACAGGTCCCTACGAGCAGTACTTC
TRBV7-2	once	TRBD2	TRBJ2-1	CASSLGVAGGRTYNEQFF	TGTGCCAGCAGCTTAGGGGTAGCGGGAGGGCGAACCTACAATGAGCAGTTCTTC
TRBV27	NA	NA	TRBJ1-1	CASSLYGGTEAFF	TGTGCCAGCAGTTTATACGGTGGGACTGAAGCTTTCTTT
TRBV29-1	few	TRBD2	TRBJ2-1	CSVATSGGVNEQFF	TGCAGCGTCGCGACTAGCGGGGGGGTCAATGAGCAGTTCTTC
TRBV7-3	few	TRBD2	TRBJ2-2	CASSLGLAGAIGELFF	TGTGCCAGCAGCCTCGGACTAGCGGGAGCTATCGGGGAGCTGTTTTTT
TRBV5-4	NA	NA	TRBJ2-7	CASSLNPGRFAF	TGTGCCAGCAGCTTGAATCCGGGACGCTTCGCCTTC
TRBV19	once	TRBD1	TRBJ1-5	CASSSGQVPQPQHF	TGTGCCAGTAGTAGCGGACAGGTTCCCCAGCCCCAGCATTTT
TRBV5-1	NA	NA	TRBJ1-5	CASSLAVDQPQHF	TGCGCCAGCAGCTTGGCCGTCGACCAGCCCCAGCATTTT
TRBV7-2	NA	NA	TRBJ2-1	CASSLGRLMYNEQFF	TGTGCCAGCAGCTTAGGCAGATTGATGTACAATGAGCAGTTCTTC
TRBV6-5	NA	TRBD2	TRBJ2-1	CASRTLPTSHEQFF	TGTGCCAGCAGGACCCTCCCGACTAGCCATGAGCAGTTCTTC
TRBV7-3	NA	TRBD2	TRBJ2-5	CASSYPRTSGSDQETQYF	TGTGCCAGCAGCTACCCCAGGACTAGCGGGAGTGATCAAGAGACCCAGTACTTC
TRBV5-5	NA	TRBD2	TRBJ2-1	CASSLEPGGYNEQFF	TGTGCCAGCAGCTTGGAGCCGGGGGGGTACAATGAGCAGTTCTTC
TRBV14	NA	NA	TRBJ2-2	CASSQGGSGELFF	TGTGCCAGCAGCCAAGGAGGGTCCGGGGAGCTGTTTTTT
TRBV5-6	NA	NA	TRBJ1-3	CASSLAAGRTGNTIYF	TGTGCCAGCAGCTTGGCGGCAGGCCGTACGGGAAACACCATATATTTT
TRBV9	NA	NA	TRBJ1-3	CASSVDGGNTIYF	TGTGCCAGCAGCGTAGATGGGGGAAACACCATATATTTT
TRBV7-3	NA	NA	TRBJ2-7	CASSYDRENHSERDHYEQYF	TGTGCCAGCAGCTACGACAGGGAGAATCATTCGGAGCGGGATCACTACGAGCAGTACTTC
TRBV30	NA	NA	TRBJ2-1	CAWNRGGGGRTNEQFF	TGTGCCTGGAACCGCGGGGGCGGGGGCCGAACCAATGAGCAGTTCTTC
TRBV2	NA	NA	TRBJ2-2	CASSRTRQVTGELFF	TGTGCCAGCAGCAGGACTAGACAGGTCACCGGGGAGCTGTTTTTT
TRBV6-4	medium-sized	NA	TRBJ1-1	CASSDSPMTEAFF	TGTGCCAGCAGTGACTCGCCGATGACTGAAGCTTTCTTT
TRBV6-5	NA	TRBD1	TRBJ1-2	CASSYSGQARGYTF	TGTGCCAGCAGTTATTCTGGACAGGCCCGTGGCTACACCTTC
TRBV5-1	NA	TRBD2	TRBJ2-1	CASSLAVTSFSDEQFF	TGCGCCAGCAGCTTGGCCGTGACTAGCTTTAGCGATGAGCAGTTCTTC
TRBV7-2	once	NA	TRBJ2-1	CASSLGAGSYNEQFF	TGTGCCAGCAGCTTAGGTGCGGGCTCCTACAATGAGCAGTTCTTC
TRBV6-6	NA	NA	TRBJ1-1	CASRLEETEAFF	TGTGCCAGCAGGCTGGAGGAGACTGAAGCTTTCTTT
TRBV4-1	NA	TRBD1	TRBJ2-2	CASSRRQGLEELFF	TGCGCCAGCAGCCGCCGACAGGGCTTGGAGGAGCTGTTTTTT
TRBV29-1	NA	NA	TRBJ2-6	CSVVVTGANVLTF	TGCAGCGTTGTAGTTACTGGGGCCAACGTCCTGACTTTC
TRBV19	NA	NA	TRBJ2-3	CASSQDSADTQYF	TGTGCCAGTAGTCAGGACAGTGCAGATACGCAGTATTTT
TRBV4-2	NA	TRBD2	TRBJ2-1	CASSPSGGDYNEQFF	TGTGCCAGCAGCCCTAGCGGGGGGGACTACAATGAGCAGTTCTTC